This is a list of T cell receptor beta chains from one sample in a study of control samples from healthy donors and cancer patients. TCRdb's copy holds only in-frame clones and misses some; the assay was immunoSEQ multiplex PCR. The table has 90,000 to 110,000 clones, around four fifths seen once; the top ten hold about 13%. Input material: blood. The receptors stem from a woman between 50 and 59 years old in good health. CDR3s include the opening cysteine and the closing phenylalanine or tryptophan. Fields, in order: J gene, V gene, clone size, D gene, CDR3 protein, CDR3 DNA. A D gene is named only where the DNA matches it firmly. Size is stated for part of the rows, as once, few or many counts, or as a class when the clone is expanded.

TRBJ1-2,TRBV24-1,-,-,CATSDLGRDRGYTF,TGTGCCACCAGTGATTTGGGGCGCGATCGGGGCTACACCTTC
TRBJ2-3,TRBV9,few,TRBD2,CASSEGRGHSGRADTQYF,TGTGCCAGCAGCGAGGGAAGGGGTCATAGCGGGAGGGCAGATACGCAGTATTTT
TRBJ1-3,TRBV7-2,-,-,CASSLKAGRSTIYF,TGTGCCAGCAGCTTAAAGGCAGGGAGGAGCACCATATATTTT
TRBJ2-1,TRBV5-4,-,TRBD1,CASSLGDSFNEQFF,TGTGCCAGCAGCTTGGGGGACAGTTTTAATGAGCAGTTCTTC
TRBJ2-7,TRBV10-3,-,-,CAIMADNYEQYF,TGTGCCATCATGGCGGACAACTACGAGCAGTACTTC
TRBJ1-4,TRBV9,-,TRBD1,CASSPTGVANEKLFF,TGTGCCAGCAGCCCCACAGGGGTGGCTAATGAAAAACTGTTTTTT
TRBJ2-1,TRBV7-2,-,TRBD2,CASSPLAGGPGNSEQFF,TGTGCCAGCAGCCCCCTAGCGGGAGGGCCGGGTAACAGTGAGCAGTTCTTC
TRBJ1-1,TRBV27,-,TRBD1,CASSFTRTGKNKEAFF,TGTGCCAGCAGTTTCACCAGGACAGGGAAAAATAAGGAAGCTTTCTTT
TRBJ2-7,TRBV4-3,-,-,CASSQDEGPYEQYF,TGCGCCAGCAGCCAAGATGAGGGTCCCTACGAGCAGTACTTC
TRBJ1-1,TRBV24-1,-,-,CATSASLGDTEAFF,TGTGCCACCAGTGCTTCGTTGGGAGACACTGAAGCTTTCTTT
TRBJ1-1,TRBV11-1,-,-,CASSLWGNTEAFF,TGTGCCAGCAGCTTATGGGGAAACACTGAAGCTTTCTTT
TRBJ1-3,TRBV18,-,TRBD1,CASSPPDRAGNTIYF,TGTGCCAGCTCACCACCGGACAGGGCTGGAAACACCATATATTTT
TRBJ2-1,TRBV3-1/TRBV3-2,-,TRBD2,CASSQETSGHNEQFF,TGTGCCAGCAGCCAAGAGACTAGCGGCCACAATGAGCAGTTCTTC
TRBJ2-7,TRBV7-2,-,TRBD1,CASSLETGGYEQYF,TGTGCCAGCAGCTTAGAAACAGGGGGGTACGAGCAGTACTTC
TRBJ1-1,TRBV14,many,-,CASRPHGEPNTEAFF,TGTGCCAGCAGGCCTCACGGGGAACCGAACACTGAAGCTTTCTTT
TRBJ1-2,TRBV7-9,-,TRBD1,CASNGQVGYGYTF,TGTGCCAGCAACGGACAGGTGGGGTATGGCTACACCTTC
TRBJ2-1,TRBV6-2/TRBV6-3,-,-,CASSKQWLLEQFF,TGTGCCAGCAGTAAACAGTGGCTACTTGAGCAGTTCTTC
TRBJ1-1,TRBV5-6,-,TRBD1,CASSPGQVYTEAFF,TGTGCCAGCAGCCCAGGACAGGTTTACACTGAAGCTTTCTTT
TRBJ2-7,TRBV21-1,once,-,CASSRRDASSYEQYF,TGTGCCAGCAGCAGACGGGATGCAAGCTCCTACGAGCAGTACTTC
TRBJ2-5,TRBV11-3,once,TRBD2,CASRDPGRQETQYF,TGTGCCAGCAGGGATCCCGGGAGGCAAGAGACCCAGTACTTC
TRBJ1-5,TRBV18,-,-,CASSPGTENSNQPQHF,TGTGCCAGCTCACCGGGGACGGAAAATAGCAATCAGCCCCAGCATTTT
TRBJ2-2,TRBV30,-,-,CAWIAGVRTGELFF,TGTGCCTGGATAGCAGGGGTACGCACCGGGGAGCTGTTTTTT
TRBJ1-3,TRBV5-1,few,-,CASSWSAPGNTIYF,TGCGCCAGCAGCTGGTCCGCGCCTGGAAACACCATATATTTT
TRBJ1-5,TRBV28,-,TRBD1,CASRSGTVGQPQHF,TGTGCCAGCAGGTCCGGGACAGTTGGTCAGCCCCAGCATTTT
TRBJ1-1,TRBV5-1,-,-,CASSLMGAGMNTEAFF,TGCGCCAGCAGCTTGATGGGGGCGGGGATGAACACTGAAGCTTTCTTT
TRBJ2-4,TRBV7-2,-,TRBD1,CASSSRPDRGLKNIQYF,TGTGCCAGCAGCTCAAGGCCGGACAGGGGCCTGAAAAACATTCAGTACTTC
TRBJ2-7,TRBV7-2,-,-,CASSLVAQLKTYEQYF,TGTGCCAGCAGCTTAGTAGCGCAGCTCAAGACCTACGAGCAGTACTTC
TRBJ2-3,TRBV19,-,TRBD2,CASSLAGRDTQYF,TGTGCCAGTAGTTTAGCGGGGAGGGATACGCAGTATTTT
TRBJ1-2,TRBV7-3,once,-,CASSSDSYYGYTF,TGTGCCAGCAGCTCGGACAGCTACTATGGCTACACCTTC
TRBJ1-1,TRBV30,once,TRBD1,CAWGTGDTEAFF,TGTGCCTGGGGTACAGGGGACACTGAAGCTTTCTTT
TRBJ2-7,TRBV7-2,-,TRBD2,CASSSRTSGVREQYF,TGTGCCAGCAGCTCCCGGACTAGCGGGGTGCGGGAGCAGTACTTC
TRBJ1-3,TRBV2,once,-,CASLVNLEGYSGNTIYF,TGTGCCAGCCTTGTTAACCTGGAGGGCTACTCTGGAAACACCATATATTTT
TRBJ1-3,TRBV4-3,-,-,CASSQEARTDSGNTIYF,TGCGCCAGCAGCCAAGAGGCGCGGACAGACTCTGGAAACACCATATATTTT
TRBJ1-2,TRBV14,once,-,CASSQEFDGYTF,TGTGCCAGCAGCCAAGAATTCGATGGCTACACCTTC
TRBJ2-1,TRBV28,-,TRBD1,CASSPGQGASYNEQFF,TGTGCCAGCAGTCCAGGACAGGGGGCCTCCTACAATGAGCAGTTCTTC
TRBJ1-2,TRBV9,-,-,CASTPIPGNYGYTF,TGTGCCAGCACTCCGATCCCTGGGAACTATGGCTACACCTTC
TRBJ2-1,TRBV11-2,-,TRBD2,CASSLSGGAYNEQFF,TGTGCCAGCAGCTTATCGGGGGGGGCCTACAATGAGCAGTTCTTC
TRBJ2-5,TRBV18,-,-,CASSPVHNQETQYF,TGTGCCAGCTCACCAGTTCACAATCAAGAGACCCAGTACTTC
TRBJ1-2,TRBV9,-,-,CASSETASSNFGYTF,TGTGCCAGCAGCGAGACCGCTTCTTCAAACTTTGGCTACACCTTC
TRBJ1-5,TRBV5-5,few,TRBD1,CASSSTYRDRILNQPQHF,TGTGCCAGCAGCTCGACATACCGGGACAGGATCCTAAATCAGCCCCAGCATTTT
TRBJ1-6,TRBV11-2,-,-,CASSAEFNVGSYNSPLHF,TGTGCCAGCAGCGCCGAGTTTAACGTCGGCTCCTATAATTCACCCCTCCACTTT
TRBJ1-3,TRBV3-1/TRBV3-2,-,-,CASSHPGQGNTIYF,TGTGCCAGCAGCCACCCTGGACAGGGAAACACCATATATTTT
TRBJ2-7,TRBV10-3,-,TRBD1,CAISGQGRDEQYF,TGTGCCATCAGCGGACAGGGGCGGGACGAGCAGTACTTC
TRBJ2-7,TRBV11-3,many,TRBD2,CASSPPAGGYEQYF,TGTGCCAGCAGCCCCCCTGCGGGGGGTTACGAGCAGTACTTC
TRBJ2-1,TRBV7-9,once,-,CASSPTLQESSYNEQFF,TGTGCCAGCAGCCCAACCTTACAGGAAAGCTCCTACAATGAGCAGTTCTTC
TRBJ2-5,TRBV20-1,-,-,CARTVQETQYF,TGCGCCCGGACAGTACAAGAGACCCAGTACTTC
TRBJ1-5,TRBV19,-,-,CASREGLGSNQPQHF,TGTGCCAGCCGGGAAGGGTTAGGGAGCAATCAGCCCCAGCATTTT
TRBJ1-2,TRBV6-5,-,TRBD1,CASRGEGASGYTF,TGTGCCAGCAGGGGGGAGGGGGCGTCTGGCTACACCTTC
TRBJ2-7,TRBV2,-,-,CASTEGIGHYEQYF,TGTGCCAGCACAGAAGGAATAGGCCACTACGAGCAGTACTTC
TRBJ2-3,TRBV6-5,-,-,CASRSAGSSVDTQYF,TGTGCCAGCAGATCGGCAGGGAGTTCGGTAGATACGCAGTATTTT
TRBJ2-7,TRBV5-6,-,-,CASTQRLISSYEQYF,TGTGCCAGCACCCAGAGACTTATAAGCTCCTACGAGCAGTACTTC
TRBJ2-1,TRBV5-8,few,-,CASRRTSANEQFF,TGTGCCAGCAGACGGACGTCGGCCAATGAGCAGTTCTTC
TRBJ1-1,TRBV5-4,-,-,CASSLGADAIVAFF,TGTGCCAGCAGCTTGGGTGCAGATGCAATAGTGGCTTTCTTT
TRBJ2-7,TRBV7-2,-,-,CASSNYEQYF,TGTGCCAGCAGCAACTACGAGCAGTACTTC